A selection of T cell receptor beta chains follows, all from one sample in a study of blood T cell repertoires in COVID-19. Some clones are missing from TCRdb's copy, which holds only in-frame ones; the method was immunoSEQ multiplex PCR. The table shows approximately 200,000 clones, with around 80% occurring only once. Material for sequencing was peripheral blood. These receptors were obtained from a human donor with acute or convalescent COVID-19. The donor label of this sample is uncertain. Both conserved end residues are part of each CDR3. Fields, in order: V gene, D gene, clone size, J gene, CDR3 DNA, CDR3 protein. A D gene is named only where the DNA matches it firmly. Only part of the rows carry a size: once, few, many, or a class if the clone is expanded.

v_call: TRBV2
d_call: TRBD1
clone_size: -
j_call: TRBJ2-5
cdr3_nt: TGTGCCAGCAACAGACAGGGCTCGGAGACCCAGTACTTC
cdr3_aa: CASNRQGSETQYF

v_call: TRBV11-1
d_call: -
clone_size: few
j_call: TRBJ2-5
cdr3_nt: TGTGCCAGCAGCTCCGGACTGTTAGAGACCCAGTACTTC
cdr3_aa: CASSSGLLETQYF

v_call: TRBV7-9
d_call: -
clone_size: -
j_call: TRBJ2-1
cdr3_nt: TGTGCCAGCAGCCTACCGAGGCCCGGAGAGCAGTTCTTC
cdr3_aa: CASSLPRPGEQFF

v_call: TRBV2
d_call: -
clone_size: -
j_call: TRBJ2-1
cdr3_nt: TGTGCCAGCAGTGAAATCTCCGGAGGGATGAGTGAGCAGTTCTTC
cdr3_aa: CASSEISGGMSEQFF

v_call: TRBV10-3
d_call: -
clone_size: -
j_call: TRBJ1-5
cdr3_nt: TGTGCCATCAGTCCCGGGACAACTTATAGCAATCAGCCCCAGCATTTT
cdr3_aa: CAISPGTTYSNQPQHF

v_call: TRBV6-2/TRBV6-3
d_call: TRBD2
clone_size: -
j_call: TRBJ2-2
cdr3_nt: TGTGCCAGCAGTTACCCCTCGGGGGGGGGCCACACCGGGGAGCTGTTTTTT
cdr3_aa: CASSYPSGGGHTGELFF

v_call: TRBV27
d_call: -
clone_size: -
j_call: TRBJ1-6
cdr3_nt: TGTGCCAGCAGTTTACCAGAAAGTAATTCACCCCTCCACTTT
cdr3_aa: CASSLPESNSPLHF

v_call: TRBV10-1
d_call: TRBD2
clone_size: few
j_call: TRBJ2-7
cdr3_nt: TGCGCCAGCTCCCGTGGCGGGAGAGGCTCCTACGAGCAGTACTTC
cdr3_aa: CASSRGGRGSYEQYF

v_call: TRBV11-2
d_call: TRBD1
clone_size: -
j_call: TRBJ1-5
cdr3_nt: TGTGCCAGCAGCTTAGGCAGGGGGCTAGGTCAGCCCCAGCATTTT
cdr3_aa: CASSLGRGLGQPQHF

v_call: TRBV27
d_call: TRBD1
clone_size: once
j_call: TRBJ1-2
cdr3_nt: TGTGCCAGCAGTCCCCGGGACAGCCACTATGGCTACACCTTC
cdr3_aa: CASSPRDSHYGYTF

v_call: TRBV19
d_call: TRBD1
clone_size: few
j_call: TRBJ1-2
cdr3_nt: TGTGCCAGTAGTGCGGACAGGCTTCCTAACTATGGCTACACCTTC
cdr3_aa: CASSADRLPNYGYTF

v_call: TRBV19
d_call: TRBD2
clone_size: -
j_call: TRBJ2-1
cdr3_nt: TGTGCCAGTAGTATAGATCCGCCTAGCGGGAGTAGGAATGAGCAGTTCTTC
cdr3_aa: CASSIDPPSGSRNEQFF

v_call: TRBV18
d_call: TRBD1
clone_size: few
j_call: TRBJ2-3
cdr3_nt: TGTGCCAGCTCACCGGACAGGGGGTTATCAGATACGCAGTATTTT
cdr3_aa: CASSPDRGLSDTQYF

v_call: TRBV28
d_call: -
clone_size: -
j_call: TRBJ1-1
cdr3_nt: TGTGCCAGCAGCGGGGGGCGGTTGACTGAAGCTTTCTTT
cdr3_aa: CASSGGRLTEAFF

v_call: TRBV3-1/TRBV3-2
d_call: -
clone_size: -
j_call: TRBJ2-2
cdr3_nt: TGTGCCAGCAGCCAAGTTTCGGGACTGAACACCGGGGAGCTGTTTTTT
cdr3_aa: CASSQVSGLNTGELFF

v_call: TRBV5-5
d_call: -
clone_size: -
j_call: TRBJ1-5
cdr3_nt: TGTGCCAGCAGCTTGGGGGCAGAGGGCTTCCCATATAGCAATCAGCCCCAGCATTTT
cdr3_aa: CASSLGAEGFPYSNQPQHF

v_call: TRBV4-2
d_call: -
clone_size: -
j_call: TRBJ2-4
cdr3_nt: TGTGCCAGCAGCCAACCCGGACTGGGAGGCAAAAACATTCAGTACTTC
cdr3_aa: CASSQPGLGGKNIQYF

v_call: TRBV5-6
d_call: -
clone_size: -
j_call: TRBJ2-2
cdr3_nt: TGTGCCAGCAGCTTGGCCTCCACCGGGGAGCTGTTTTTT
cdr3_aa: CASSLASTGELFF

v_call: TRBV6-2/TRBV6-3
d_call: TRBD1
clone_size: -
j_call: TRBJ2-7
cdr3_nt: TGTGCCAGCAGTAGGGGGCAGTTCACCTACGAGCAGTACTTC
cdr3_aa: CASSRGQFTYEQYF

v_call: TRBV12-5
d_call: TRBD1
clone_size: -
j_call: TRBJ1-6
cdr3_nt: TGTGCTAGTGGTCCCGGACAGGGAAGGACACCCCTCCACTTT
cdr3_aa: CASGPGQGRTPLHF

v_call: TRBV6-5
d_call: -
clone_size: once
j_call: TRBJ1-1
cdr3_nt: TGTGCCAGCACTCCCTCCAGGGGTGGCGAAGCTTTCTTT
cdr3_aa: CASTPSRGGEAFF

v_call: TRBV21-1
d_call: -
clone_size: -
j_call: TRBJ2-5
cdr3_nt: TGTGCCAGCAGCAAAGGGACAGGGGTTGGGACCCAGTACTTC
cdr3_aa: CASSKGTGVGTQYF

v_call: TRBV7-2
d_call: -
clone_size: once
j_call: TRBJ2-3
cdr3_nt: TGTGCCAGCAGCTTATTGCGGTTCACAGATACGCAGTATTTT
cdr3_aa: CASSLLRFTDTQYF

v_call: TRBV7-9
d_call: TRBD1
clone_size: -
j_call: TRBJ1-2
cdr3_nt: TGTGCCAGCAGCTTGGGACAGAACTATGGCTACACCTTC
cdr3_aa: CASSLGQNYGYTF

v_call: TRBV9
d_call: -
clone_size: once
j_call: TRBJ1-2
cdr3_nt: TGTGCCAGCAGCGTAGCCGCTCAGACAGGCCTGACTAACTATGGCTACACCTTC
cdr3_aa: CASSVAAQTGLTNYGYTF

v_call: TRBV30
d_call: -
clone_size: -
j_call: TRBJ1-5
cdr3_nt: TGTGCCTGGAGTGTACAAAATCAGCCCCAGCATTTT
cdr3_aa: CAWSVQNQPQHF

v_call: TRBV30
d_call: -
clone_size: -
j_call: TRBJ2-3
cdr3_nt: TGTGCCTGGAGTACTAGCTCAGATACGCAGTATTTT
cdr3_aa: CAWSTSSDTQYF

v_call: TRBV19
d_call: -
clone_size: -
j_call: TRBJ2-2
cdr3_nt: TGTGCCAGTACCGGGACATTTACCCCTTCTGGCGGGGAGCTGTTTTTT
cdr3_aa: CASTGTFTPSGGELFF

v_call: TRBV6-5
d_call: -
clone_size: -
j_call: TRBJ2-1
cdr3_nt: TGTGCCAGCAGCCGGGGGGCTAGCGGTTACAATGAGCAGTTCTTC
cdr3_aa: CASSRGASGYNEQFF

v_call: TRBV10-3
d_call: TRBD2
clone_size: few
j_call: TRBJ2-2
cdr3_nt: TGTGCCATCAGTCAAGGACTAGCGGGGGAAACCGGGGAGCTGTTTTTT
cdr3_aa: CAISQGLAGETGELFF

v_call: TRBV9
d_call: -
clone_size: -
j_call: TRBJ1-3
cdr3_nt: TGTGCCAGCAGCGCTGGCAGGGTGGTATCTGGAAACACCATATATTTT
cdr3_aa: CASSAGRVVSGNTIYF

v_call: TRBV12-5
d_call: TRBD1
clone_size: -
j_call: TRBJ1-5
cdr3_nt: TGTGCTAGTGGGAGGACAGGGGGAAGCAATCAGCCCCAGCATTTT
cdr3_aa: CASGRTGGSNQPQHF

v_call: TRBV5-1
d_call: TRBD1
clone_size: -
j_call: TRBJ2-1
cdr3_nt: TGCGCCAGCAACCCCGGGGACAGATTCACAGGCGAGCAGTTCTTC
cdr3_aa: CASNPGDRFTGEQFF

v_call: TRBV27
d_call: TRBD1
clone_size: -
j_call: TRBJ2-1
cdr3_nt: TGTGCCAGCAGTTCTGCCGGACAGGGGGCGAACAATGAGCAGTTCTTC
cdr3_aa: CASSSAGQGANNEQFF

v_call: TRBV2
d_call: TRBD2
clone_size: once
j_call: TRBJ2-1
cdr3_nt: TGTGCCAGCAGTCAACTAGCGGGATCGTATGAGCAGTTCTTC
cdr3_aa: CASSQLAGSYEQFF

v_call: TRBV29-1
d_call: -
clone_size: -
j_call: TRBJ2-6
cdr3_nt: TGCAGCGTTGAGGCGGACTCTGGGGCCAACGTCCTGACTTTC
cdr3_aa: CSVEADSGANVLTF

v_call: TRBV30
d_call: -
clone_size: -
j_call: TRBJ1-4
cdr3_nt: TGTGCCTGGAGTGAAGAGGAAAAACTGTTTTTT
cdr3_aa: CAWSEEEKLFF

v_call: TRBV6-5
d_call: -
clone_size: -
j_call: TRBJ2-7
cdr3_nt: TGTGCCAGCAGCCATAGAACCTCCTACGAGCAGTACTTC
cdr3_aa: CASSHRTSYEQYF

v_call: TRBV5-6
d_call: TRBD1
clone_size: -
j_call: TRBJ1-1
cdr3_nt: TGTGCCAGCAGGGGGACAGAGATGAACACTGAAGCTTTCTTT
cdr3_aa: CASRGTEMNTEAFF

v_call: TRBV27
d_call: -
clone_size: -
j_call: TRBJ1-5
cdr3_nt: TGTGCCAGCAAGGGGGGGAATCAGCCCCAGCATTTT
cdr3_aa: CASKGGNQPQHF

v_call: TRBV5-4
d_call: -
clone_size: few
j_call: TRBJ1-1
cdr3_nt: TGTGCCAGCAGCCGCGGAAGAGAAGCTTTCTTT
cdr3_aa: CASSRGREAFF

v_call: TRBV7-9
d_call: -
clone_size: once
j_call: TRBJ2-7
cdr3_nt: TGTGCCAGCAGCTTAAGCGGCTACGAGCAGTACTTC
cdr3_aa: CASSLSGYEQYF

v_call: TRBV30
d_call: -
clone_size: few
j_call: TRBJ2-3
cdr3_nt: TGTGCCTGGAGCGCCACAGGGGATACGCAGTATTTT
cdr3_aa: CAWSATGDTQYF

v_call: TRBV2
d_call: -
clone_size: -
j_call: TRBJ2-1
cdr3_nt: TGTGCCAGCAGTGAAAGGGGAGGGCAGTTCTTC
cdr3_aa: CASSERGGQFF

v_call: TRBV5-6
d_call: TRBD1
clone_size: once
j_call: TRBJ2-5
cdr3_nt: TGTGCCAGCAGCCCGGACAGGGGTTGGAAGACCCAGTACTTC
cdr3_aa: CASSPDRGWKTQYF

v_call: TRBV29-1
d_call: TRBD1
clone_size: -
j_call: TRBJ1-5
cdr3_nt: TGCAGCGCAGGGACAGGGGGCCATCAGCCCCAGCATTTT
cdr3_aa: CSAGTGGHQPQHF

v_call: TRBV20-1
d_call: -
clone_size: -
j_call: TRBJ2-5
cdr3_nt: TGCAGTGCTACCCTCCAAGAGACCCAGTACTTC
cdr3_aa: CSATLQETQYF